These T cell receptor beta chains were read from a single sample in a study of cytomegalovirus exposure and HLA in healthy donors. Sequencing was performed with immunoSEQ multiplex PCR; in TCRdb, only in-frame clones are kept and a portion is missing. This repertoire shows some 190,000 clones, over 75% found once; its top ten account for under 2%. The sequencing sample was made of PBMCs. The receptor set was obtained from a woman under 40 in good health and CMV-seronegative. Both conserved end residues are part of each CDR3. D genes are given only for firm matches. Clone size is stated in some rows and not others, as once, few, many or a class when expanded.

>few|NA|TRBV25-1|TRBJ1-1
TGTGCCAGCAGTCGGGGCACTGAAGCTTTCTTT
CASSRGTEAFF
>NA|NA|TRBV5-4|TRBJ1-2
TGTGCCAGCAGCTGGAGGGGGGGGAATGGCTACACCTTC
CASSWRGGNGYTF
>NA|NA|TRBV5-1|TRBJ2-7
TGCGCCAGCAGCTTGCGGGTACAGGGGGGGTACGAGCAGTACTTC
CASSLRVQGGYEQYF
>NA|TRBD1|TRBV6-5|TRBJ2-7
TGTGCCAGCAGTTGGGACAGGGGTAGCTGGTCCTACGAGCAGTACTTC
CASSWDRGSWSYEQYF
>NA|TRBD1|TRBV5-4|TRBJ1-4
TGTGCCAGCAGCTCCGGGACAGGGGGCGGCCTACAAAAACTGTTTTTT
CASSSGTGGGLQKLFF
>NA|NA|TRBV2|TRBJ2-5
TGTGCCAGCAGCCGAGGCGGGGCCCGGGGGGAGACCCAGTACTTC
CASSRGGARGETQYF
>few|TRBD1|TRBV2|TRBJ2-1
TGTGCCGGATCCGGGACAGGGATGGGTGAGCAGTTCTTC
CAGSGTGMGEQFF
>NA|NA|TRBV6-1|TRBJ2-5
TGTGCCAGCAGTGAAGGGGTCAGAACTCCGACAACAGACCAGTACTTC
CASSEGVRTPTTDQYF
>NA|TRBD1|TRBV2|TRBJ1-2
TGTGCCAGCAGCATAAGACAGACAGGGAACTATGGCTACACCTTC
CASSIRQTGNYGYTF
>few|TRBD1|TRBV30|TRBJ1-5
TGTGCCTGGAGTGCAACAGACAGGGGCGAACAGCCCCAGCATTTT
CAWSATDRGEQPQHF
>NA|NA|TRBV4-2|TRBJ1-4
TGTGCCAGCAGCCAAGTGGGCAGGGAGGTTGAAAAACTGTTTTTT
CASSQVGREVEKLFF
>NA|TRBD2|TRBV7-6|TRBJ2-3
TGTGCCAGCAGCTTAGTATTCGCGGGGGGCCCAGATACGCAGTATTTT
CASSLVFAGGPDTQYF
>few|TRBD2|TRBV7-3|TRBJ2-2
TGTGCCAGCAGCTCGACTAGCGGGGGGGCCGCGACCGGGGAGCTGTTTTTT
CASSSTSGGAATGELFF
>NA|TRBD1|TRBV13|TRBJ2-2
TGTGCCATCCCCTATGGCCCTGTGACAGGGGGCGCGAACACCGGGGAGCTGTTTTTT
CAIPYGPVTGGANTGELFF
>NA|TRBD1|TRBV7-3|TRBJ1-6
TGTGCCAGCAGTCCGGGACAGGGCTTGGGAGGGGATTCACCCCTCCACTTT
CASSPGQGLGGDSPLHF
>few|NA|TRBV11-1|TRBJ2-1
TGTGCCAGCAGCTTAGGCGGGGACTCCTACAATGAGCAGTTCTTC
CASSLGGDSYNEQFF
>once|NA|TRBV20-1|TRBJ1-6
TGCAGTGCTAGTCCGACATCACCCCTCCACTTT
CSASPTSPLHF
>NA|NA|TRBV4-3|TRBJ2-5
TGCGCCAGCAGCCAAGATCATAGGACTCTGGTGACCCAGTACTTC
CASSQDHRTLVTQYF
>NA|NA|TRBV2|TRBJ1-1
TGTGCCAGCAGTGAAGAGGAACTTCGCACAGGGAACGCTGAAGCTTTCTTT
CASSEEELRTGNAEAFF
>NA|TRBD2|TRBV18|TRBJ2-7
TGTGCCAGCTCACCTAAGCCGGGACTAGCGTCTTGGGAGCAGTACTTC
CASSPKPGLASWEQYF
>once|TRBD1|TRBV7-6|TRBJ1-2
TGTGCCAGCAGCAATACCGGGACAGGGGAATTCGGCTACACCTTC
CASSNTGTGEFGYTF
>once|TRBD1|TRBV30|TRBJ1-1
TGTGCCTGGATTAGGGGGCAGTACACTGAAGCTTTCTTT
CAWIRGQYTEAFF
>NA|NA|TRBV18|TRBJ2-7
TGTGCCAGCTCACCAGGAGTCGGGACATTTAACGAGCAGTACTTC
CASSPGVGTFNEQYF
>NA|NA|TRBV9|TRBJ2-3
TGTGCCAGCAGCGAAAGGGGTCTGACAGATACGCAGTATTTT
CASSERGLTDTQYF
>few|TRBD2|TRBV9|TRBJ2-7
TGTGCCAGCAGCGGAACAACCGGGACTAGCTCCGAGCAGTACTTC
CASSGTTGTSSEQYF
>NA|NA|TRBV5-1|TRBJ1-4
TGCGCCAGCAGCGACATACAGGGACCTAATGAAAAACTGTTTTTT
CASSDIQGPNEKLFF
>NA|NA|TRBV7-2|TRBJ1-1
TGTGCCAGCACCTCCGGGACTCTGGGTGAAGCTTTCTTT
CASTSGTLGEAFF
>NA|NA|TRBV19|TRBJ2-2
TGTGCCAGTAGTAGAAGGAGAGAAACGAACACCGGGGAGCTGTTTTTT
CASSRRRETNTGELFF
>NA|NA|TRBV25-1|TRBJ1-1
TGTGCCAGCAGTGAAGATTCGCGGTTGGGAGCTTTCTTT
CASSEDSRLGAFF
>NA|TRBD2|TRBV30|TRBJ2-2
TGTGCCTGGAGTGTAGGGCTAGCGGGGGATTCCGCGAACACCGGGGAGCTGTTTTTT
CAWSVGLAGDSANTGELFF
>NA|TRBD2|TRBV5-1|TRBJ2-3
TGCGCCAGCACCAACGGGGGGATCGAAGATACGCAGTATTTT
CASTNGGIEDTQYF
>NA|NA|TRBV21-1|TRBJ2-5
TGTGCCAGCAGCACCTATAATACGGACAGGTACGGGACCCAGTACTTC
CASSTYNTDRYGTQYF
>once|NA|TRBV7-2|TRBJ2-3
TGTGCCAGCAGCTCCGGTTCAGGGGGGACAGATACGCAGTATTTT
CASSSGSGGTDTQYF
>NA|NA|TRBV5-6|TRBJ2-6
TGTGCCAGCAGCCCAGGGATCTCTGGGGCCAACGTCCTGACTTTC
CASSPGISGANVLTF
>NA|TRBD1|TRBV27|TRBJ1-6
TGTGCCAGCAGGGGACAGGGGGCTCGATATAATTCACCCCTCCACTTT
CASRGQGARYNSPLHF
>NA|TRBD2|TRBV15|TRBJ2-1
TGTGCCACCAGCAGAGAATTAGCGGGGGGCTCCTACAATGAGCAGTTCTTC
CATSRELAGGSYNEQFF
>once|TRBD1|TRBV30|TRBJ1-4
TGTGCCTGGAGCCTAACAGGGGTCAATGAAAAACTGTTTTTT
CAWSLTGVNEKLFF
>NA|NA|TRBV30|TRBJ1-2
TGTGCCTGGAGTGTAGCCGGAAGGGGTGGCTACACCTTC
CAWSVAGRGGYTF
>NA|TRBD1|TRBV2|TRBJ2-7
TGTGCCAGCAGTTCTGCCTGGGACAGGGCTACCTACGAGCAGTACTTC
CASSSAWDRATYEQYF
>NA|NA|TRBV7-2|TRBJ1-2
TGTGCCAGCAGCTTATTACAGACTAACTATGGCTACACCTTC
CASSLLQTNYGYTF
>NA|NA|TRBV19|TRBJ2-7
TGTGCCAGTAGTAAAGGATCTTTATGGGAGGACGAGCAGTACTTC
CASSKGSLWEDEQYF
>NA|NA|TRBV21-1|TRBJ2-7
TGTGCCAGCAGCCTAAGAAGACAGGGGCCGCGCAGCGGCCACTACGAGCAGTACTTC
CASSLRRQGPRSGHYEQYF